The clone carrying this TCR beta chain was detected ten times or more. Time point indicated: healthy volunteer bleed at 6 weeks. Total RNA was isolated from whole blood that had not been fractionated. Germline values: CDR1 LNHDA, CDR2 SQIVND (reference sequence). This CDR3 is built from 14 residues. The V gene lost 5 bases and the J gene lost 4 bases, with 13 bases spanning the gap. In the study's own analysis: Sample TCR totals centred on a median of roughly 96,000, ranging about 20,000 to 690,600. TCRdb recomputed calls from the RACE reads with MiXCR, one row per CDR3 protein. The V and J calls here are based on TCRdb, not the publication. Among 65,000 or so distinct CDR3 sequences listed, about 5.7% were seen once. This record comes from a study of human T cells and chemical hapten exposure.

The specimen was whole blood. This chain uses TRBV19 with TRBJ2-3; no clear D. The TCR sequence derives from a female donor in good health. Some clones in this sample may be carry-over from other donors' samples. CDR3 protein: CASSLRTPPDTQYF. The CDR3 region has the DNA TGTGCCAGTAGTCTCCGGACCCCTCCAGATACGCAGTATTTT. The full variable domain, with the rest looked up from reference TRBV19 and TRBJ2-3, is DGGITQSPKYLFRKEGQNVTLSCEQNLNHDAMYWYRQDPGQGLRLIYYSQIVNDFQKGDIAEGYSVSREKKESFPLTVTSAQKNPTAFYLCASSLRTPPDTQYFGPGTRLTVL.